The clone carrying this TCR beta chain came up a few times. What it recognizes is unknown. The entry originates in a study of T cell repertoires in cytomegalovirus infection. General study points: What dominated the ex vivo response were HLA-C-restricted CMV-specific TCR beta clonotypes.

Each CDR3 protein is one row after TCRdb ran MiXCR on the reads. The sample holds about 71,000 distinct CDR3 sequences; more than 20% are singletons and the top ten take roughly two thirds. This clonotype was sampled from a human donor in good health (CMV status not recorded). Some clones in this sample may be carry-over from other donors' samples. This specimen consisted of CD8+ T cells from cultured PBMCs, obtained from culture after CMV antigen stimulation.

The CDR3 DNA sequence: TGTGCCAGCAGCGTTGCGGAGGGAGGCGAGTTCTTC. Its protein is CASSVAEGGEFF. J is TRBJ2-1 and V is TRBV7-9, with a weak D call TRBD2 (6 bases). This CDR3 spans 12 amino acids. Germline-derived CDR1 and CDR2 are SEHNR and FQNEAQ (reference sequence). Trimming pared 5 bases from V and 14 bases from J, leaving 16 bases between.